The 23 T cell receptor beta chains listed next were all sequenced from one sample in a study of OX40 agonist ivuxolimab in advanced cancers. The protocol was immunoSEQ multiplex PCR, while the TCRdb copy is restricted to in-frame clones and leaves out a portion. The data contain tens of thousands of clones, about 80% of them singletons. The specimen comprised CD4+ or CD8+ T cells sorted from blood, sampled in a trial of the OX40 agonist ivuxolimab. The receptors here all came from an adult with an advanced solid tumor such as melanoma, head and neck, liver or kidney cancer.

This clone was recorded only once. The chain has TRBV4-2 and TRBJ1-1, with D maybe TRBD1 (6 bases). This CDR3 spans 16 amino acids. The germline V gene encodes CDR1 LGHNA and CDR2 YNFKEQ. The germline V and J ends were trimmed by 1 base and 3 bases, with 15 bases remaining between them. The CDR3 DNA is TGTGCCAGCAGCCAAGCTATACAGGGTGGGGACACTGAAGCTTTCTTT. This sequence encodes CASSQAIQGGDTEAFF.

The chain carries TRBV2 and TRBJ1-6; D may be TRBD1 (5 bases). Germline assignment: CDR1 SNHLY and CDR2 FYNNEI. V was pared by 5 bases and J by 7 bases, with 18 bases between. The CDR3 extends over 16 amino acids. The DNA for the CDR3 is TGTGCCAGCAGTATGTCCCCCGGGGAGGGGAATTCACCCCTCCACTTT. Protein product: CASSMSPGEGNSPLHF.

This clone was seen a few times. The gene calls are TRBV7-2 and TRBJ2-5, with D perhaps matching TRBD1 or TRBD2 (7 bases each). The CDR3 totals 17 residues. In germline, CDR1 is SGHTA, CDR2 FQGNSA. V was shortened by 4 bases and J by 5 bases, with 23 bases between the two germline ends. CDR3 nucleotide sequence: TGTGCCAGCAGCTCAGGAGGGGGAGGGGGCCGCGGGGAGACCCAGTACTTC. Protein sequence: CASSSGGGGGRGETQYF.

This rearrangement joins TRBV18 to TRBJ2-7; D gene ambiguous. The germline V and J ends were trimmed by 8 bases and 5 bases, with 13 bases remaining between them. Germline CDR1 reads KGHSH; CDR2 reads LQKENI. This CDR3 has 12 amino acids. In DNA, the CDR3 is TGTGCCAGCCAAACGGGTACGGACGAGCAGTACTTC. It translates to CASQTGTDEQYF.

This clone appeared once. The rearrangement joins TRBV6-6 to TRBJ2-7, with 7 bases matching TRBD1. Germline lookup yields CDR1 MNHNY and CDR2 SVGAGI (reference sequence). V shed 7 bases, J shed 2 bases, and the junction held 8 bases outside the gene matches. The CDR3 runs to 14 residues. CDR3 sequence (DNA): TGTGCCAGCACCTTGGGGACAGCGCCCTACGAGCAGTACGTC. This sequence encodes CASTLGTAPYEQYV.

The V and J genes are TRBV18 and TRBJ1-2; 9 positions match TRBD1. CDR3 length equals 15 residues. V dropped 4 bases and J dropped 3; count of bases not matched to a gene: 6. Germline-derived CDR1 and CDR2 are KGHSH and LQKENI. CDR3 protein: CASSHPGQGDYGYTF. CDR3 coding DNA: TGTGCCAGCTCACACCCGGGACAGGGTGACTATGGCTACACCTTC.

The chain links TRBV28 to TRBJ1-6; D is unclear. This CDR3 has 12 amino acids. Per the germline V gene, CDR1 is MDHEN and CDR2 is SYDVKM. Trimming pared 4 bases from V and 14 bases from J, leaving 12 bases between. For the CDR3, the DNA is TGTGCCAGCAGTTCCGCCTTAGTTGCCCTCCACTTT. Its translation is CASSSALVALHF.

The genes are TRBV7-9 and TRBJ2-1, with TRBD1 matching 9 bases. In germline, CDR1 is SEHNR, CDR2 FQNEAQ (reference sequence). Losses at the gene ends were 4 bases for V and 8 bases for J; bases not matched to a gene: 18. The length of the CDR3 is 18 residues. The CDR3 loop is CASSSTNWGQGIPHEQFF. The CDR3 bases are TGTGCCAGCAGCTCGACTAATTGGGGACAGGGAATTCCGCATGAGCAGTTCTTC.

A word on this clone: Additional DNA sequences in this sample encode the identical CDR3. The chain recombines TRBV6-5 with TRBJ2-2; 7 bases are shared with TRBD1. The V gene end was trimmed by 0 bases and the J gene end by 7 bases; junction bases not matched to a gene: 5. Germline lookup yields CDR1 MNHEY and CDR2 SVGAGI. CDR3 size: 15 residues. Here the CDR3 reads CASSYSRQGFGELFF. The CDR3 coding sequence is TGTGCCAGCAGTTACTCGAGACAGGGCTTCGGGGAGCTGTTTTTT.

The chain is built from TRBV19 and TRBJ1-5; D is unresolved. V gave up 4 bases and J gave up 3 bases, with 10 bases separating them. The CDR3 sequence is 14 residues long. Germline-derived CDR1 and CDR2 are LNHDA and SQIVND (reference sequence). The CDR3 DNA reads TGTGCCAGTAGTACCACAGCTTTCAATCAGCCCCAGCATTTT. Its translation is CASSTTAFNQPQHF.

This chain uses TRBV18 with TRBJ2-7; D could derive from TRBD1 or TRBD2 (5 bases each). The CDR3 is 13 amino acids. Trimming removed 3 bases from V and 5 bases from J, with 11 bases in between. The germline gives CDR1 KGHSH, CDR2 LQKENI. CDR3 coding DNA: TGTGCCAGCTCACCGATGGGGGAAAACGAGCAGTACGTC. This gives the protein CASSPMGENEQYV.

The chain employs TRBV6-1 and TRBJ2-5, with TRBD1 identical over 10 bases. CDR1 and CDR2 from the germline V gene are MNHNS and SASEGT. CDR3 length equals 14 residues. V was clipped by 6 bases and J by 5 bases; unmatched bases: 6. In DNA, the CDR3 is TGTGCCAGCAGGGGGACAGGGGTGGCGGAGACCCAGTACTTC. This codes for CASRGTGVAETQYF.

The CDR3 loop is CASSLKHGGAQETQYF. The CDR3 nucleotides are TGTGCCAGCAGCTTAAAACACGGGGGGGCCCAAGAGACCCAGTACTTC. This chain connects TRBV7-2 to TRBJ2-5; 8 bases agree with TRBD2. The J segment lost 1 base and the V segment lost 2 bases, leaving 6 bases of the junction unmatched. This CDR3 is built from 16 residues. Germline CDR1 reads SGHTA; CDR2 reads FQGNSA.

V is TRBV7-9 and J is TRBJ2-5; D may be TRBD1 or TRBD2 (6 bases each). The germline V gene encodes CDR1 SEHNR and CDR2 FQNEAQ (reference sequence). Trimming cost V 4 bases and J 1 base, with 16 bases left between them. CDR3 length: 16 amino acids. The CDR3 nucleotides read TGTGCCAGCAGCTCACAAGATGGGGGGCCCCAAGAGACCCAGTACTTC. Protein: CASSSQDGGPQETQYF.

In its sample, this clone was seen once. The DNA for the CDR3 is TGTGCGACCGGACTAGCGGGGGGTTCAGAGACCCAGTACTTC. Protein: CATGLAGGSETQYF. This chain uses TRBV11-2 with TRBJ2-5; 14 bases line up with TRBD2. The germline CDR1 and CDR2 sequences are SGHAT and FQNNGV. The CDR3 sequence is 14 residues long.

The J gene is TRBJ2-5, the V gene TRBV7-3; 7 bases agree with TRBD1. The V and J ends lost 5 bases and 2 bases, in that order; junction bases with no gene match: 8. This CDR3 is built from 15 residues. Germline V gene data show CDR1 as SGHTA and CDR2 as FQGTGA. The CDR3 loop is CASSASTGQQETQYF. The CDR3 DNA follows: TGTGCCAGCAGCGCATCAACGGGACAGCAAGAGACCCAGTACTTC. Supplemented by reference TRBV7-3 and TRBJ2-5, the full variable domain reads GAGVSQTPSNKVTEKGKYVELRCDPISGHTALYWYRQSLGQGPEFLIYFQGTGAADDSGLPNDRFFAVRPEGSVSTLKIQRTERGDSAVYLCASSASTGQQETQYFGPGTRLLVL.

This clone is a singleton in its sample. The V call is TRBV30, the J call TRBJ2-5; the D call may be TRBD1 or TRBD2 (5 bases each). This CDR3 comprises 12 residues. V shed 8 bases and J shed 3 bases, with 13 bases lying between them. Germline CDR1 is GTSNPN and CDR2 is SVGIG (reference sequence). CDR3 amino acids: CAGGAPKETQYF. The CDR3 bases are TGTGCCGGGGGAGCGCCTAAAGAGACCCAGTACTTC.

The CDR3 region is CASSIRETADTQYF. Here the CDR3 DNA reads TGTGCCAGTAGTATCCGCGAGACAGCAGATACGCAGTATTTT. The V and J genes are TRBV19 and TRBJ2-3; D perhaps matches TRBD1 (5 bases). The V and J ends lost 3 bases and 4 bases respectively, with 11 bases between them. The CDR3 contains 14 residues. Germline CDR1 is LNHDA and CDR2 is SQIVND (reference sequence).

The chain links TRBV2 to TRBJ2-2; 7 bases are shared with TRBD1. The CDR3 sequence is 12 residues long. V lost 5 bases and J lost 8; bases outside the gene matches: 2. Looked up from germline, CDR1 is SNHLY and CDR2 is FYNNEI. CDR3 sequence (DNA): TGTGCCAGCAGTTACAGGGGAGGGGAGCTGTTTTTT. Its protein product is CASSYRGGELFF.

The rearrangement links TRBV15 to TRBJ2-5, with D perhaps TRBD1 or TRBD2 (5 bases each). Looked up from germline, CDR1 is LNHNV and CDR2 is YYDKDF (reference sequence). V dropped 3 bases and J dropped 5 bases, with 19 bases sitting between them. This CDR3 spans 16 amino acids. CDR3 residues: CATSSPRTQGVETQYF. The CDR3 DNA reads TGTGCCACCAGCAGCCCGCGGACTCAAGGGGTGGAGACCCAGTACTTC.

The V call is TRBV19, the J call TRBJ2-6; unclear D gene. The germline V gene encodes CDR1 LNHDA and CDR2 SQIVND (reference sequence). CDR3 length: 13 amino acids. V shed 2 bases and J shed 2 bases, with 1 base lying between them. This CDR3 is CASSITGANVLTF. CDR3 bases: TGTGCCAGTAGTATAACTGGGGCCAACGTCCTGACTTTC.

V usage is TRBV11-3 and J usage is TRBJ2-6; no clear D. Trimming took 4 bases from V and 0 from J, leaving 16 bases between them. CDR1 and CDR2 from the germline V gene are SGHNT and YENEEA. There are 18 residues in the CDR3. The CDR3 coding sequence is TGTGCCAGCAGCTCCTCAGGCCGCCGCAGCTCTGGGGCCAACGTCCTGACTTTC. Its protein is CASSSSGRRSSGANVLTF. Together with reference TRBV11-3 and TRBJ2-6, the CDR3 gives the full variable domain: EAGVVQSPRYKIIEKKQPVAFWCNPISGHNTLYWYLQNLGQGPELLIRYENEEAVDDSQLPKDRFSAERLKGVDSTLKIQPAELGDSAVYLCASSSSGRRSSGANVLTFGAGSRLTVL.

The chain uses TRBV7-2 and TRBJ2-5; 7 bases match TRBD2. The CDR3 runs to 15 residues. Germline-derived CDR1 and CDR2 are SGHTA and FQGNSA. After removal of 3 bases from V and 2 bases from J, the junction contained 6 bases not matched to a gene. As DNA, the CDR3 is TGTGCCAGCAGCTTTGGGGGGGGAATGCAAGAGACCCAGTACTTC. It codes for CASSFGGGMQETQYF.